Below are 28 T cell receptor beta chains sequenced from a single sample in a study of Ad26.COV2.S vaccination and SARS-CoV-2 variants. Treatment of the sample: around 19 received Ad26.COV2.S at low or high dose, single or two shots; several received placebo; per-sample allocation not given. On day 63 after the first injection, vaccine and placebo recipients gave samples. This table comes from immunoSEQ multiplex PCR, and its TCRdb copy is limited to in-frame clones, with some not included. The sample lists hundreds of thousands of clones; 88% were seen once. The sample in question was peripheral blood, obtained in a trial of Ad26.COV2.S vaccine versus placebo. The receptors here all came from a person between 18 and 65 years old who received the Ad26.COV2.S COVID-19 vaccine or a placebo.

The V gene is TRBV28, the J gene TRBJ2-7; D is ambiguous. V dropped 10 bases and J dropped 1 base, with 14 bases sitting between them. CDR3 size: 13 residues. CDR1 is MDHEN and CDR2 is SYDVKM in the germline V gene. The CDR3 DNA sequence: TGTGCCACCTCTAGGGTAGGGTCCTACGAGCAGTACTTC. Its translation is CATSRVGSYEQYF.

The chain couples TRBV12-3 or TRBV12-4 to TRBJ1-2; D is unclear. V was trimmed by 1 base and J by 5 bases, leaving 8 bases between them. The CDR3 is made up of 13 amino acids. The CDR3 loop is CASSLVSRYGYTF. The CDR3 DNA is TGTGCCAGCAGTTTAGTAAGCCGTTATGGCTACACCTTC.

This clone was observed once. This rearrangement joins TRBV24-1 to TRBJ2-1; D not resolved. This CDR3 is 12 amino acids long. V was pared by 1 base and J by 5 bases, with 2 bases between. Germline assignment: CDR1 KGHDR and CDR2 SFDVKD. Written as DNA, the CDR3 is TGTGCCACCAGTGATTTTAACAATGAGCAGTTCTTC. Amino acids: CATSDFNNEQFF.

The J gene is TRBJ1-1, the V gene TRBV5-1; D unresolved. The germline CDR1 and CDR2 sequences are SGHRS and YFSETQ. CDR3 length equals 13 residues. V was clipped by 0 bases and J by 3 bases, with 6 bases between them. CDR3: CASSLDGDTEAFF. The CDR3 DNA reads as TGCGCCAGCAGCTTGGATGGGGACACTGAAGCTTTCTTT.

The CDR3 DNA follows: TGTGCCAGCAGTGAAGCTTTTCGGCAGCCCCAGCATTTT. Translated: CASSEAFRQPQHF. The chain employs TRBV6-1 and TRBJ1-5; D uncertain. There are 13 residues in the CDR3. V shed 0 bases and J shed 7 bases, with 7 bases lying between them. CDR1 and CDR2 (germline): MNHNS, SASEGT.

The V and J genes are TRBV5-1 and TRBJ2-1; no reliable D call. V lost 4 bases and J lost 0, with 5 bases in between. Per germline, CDR1 SGHRS and CDR2 YFSETQ. The length of the CDR3 is 13 residues. CDR3 loop: CASSQPSYNEQFF. DNA of the CDR3: TGCGCCAGCAGCCAGCCCTCCTACAATGAGCAGTTCTTC.

CDR3 coding DNA: TGCGCCAGCAGCCAGGCCGGGACTGTCGATGAGCAGTTCTTC. This sequence encodes CASSQAGTVDEQFF. The rearrangement joins TRBV4-3 to TRBJ2-1, with TRBD2 as a possible D gene (6 bases). CDR1 and CDR2 (germline): LGHNA, YSLEER. CDR3 length equals 14 residues. With 3 bases removed from V and 8 bases from J, the gap between germline ends came to 14 bases.

This sequence joins TRBV4-1 and TRBJ2-1, with 7 bases that match TRBD1. The J segment lost 2 bases and the V segment lost 6 bases, leaving 4 bases of the junction unmatched. Germline-derived CDR1 and CDR2 are MGHRA and YSYEKL. This CDR3 spans 14 amino acids. The CDR3 DNA follows: TGCGCCAGCAGTCCGGACAGGACCTACAATGAGCAGTTCTTC. Translation: CASSPDRTYNEQFF.

The chain combines TRBV11-2 with TRBJ1-2; 7 bases are shared with TRBD1. Trimming took 5 bases from V and 4 from J; bases not matched to a gene: 10. The germline V gene encodes CDR1 SGHAT and CDR2 FQNNGV. This CDR3 has 15 residues. CDR3 nucleotides: TGTGCCAGCAGCGCGGGACAGACAAGGAGCTATGGCTACACCTTC. Encoded protein: CASSAGQTRSYGYTF.

The chain recombines TRBV19 with TRBJ2-2; either TRBD1 or TRBD2 may supply D (6 bases each). This CDR3 has 14 amino acids. The ends were cut back, 10 bases at V and 5 bases at J, with 17 bases in the middle. Germline V gene lookup returns CDR1 LNHDA and CDR2 SQIVND (reference sequence). This chain's CDR3 is CATLVGGATGELFF. CDR3 sequence (DNA): TGTGCCACGCTAGTGGGGGGCGCGACCGGGGAGCTGTTTTTT.

In the case of this clone: Sequence at one end of the junction differs from germline and may be a read error. The CDR3 reads CASSQEGGVGASLF. In DNA form, the CDR3 reads TGCGCCAGCAGCCAAGAAGGGGGCGTCGGGGCGTCGCTCTTT. The gene calls are TRBV4-1 and TRBJ1-1, with 7 bases fitting TRBD1. In germline, CDR1 is MGHRA, CDR2 YSYEKL. This CDR3 has 14 residues.

The rearrangement uses TRBV7-9 and TRBJ2-6, with D perhaps matching TRBD1 or TRBD2 (5 bases each). The V gene's germline CDR1 is SEHNR and CDR2 FQNEAQ (reference sequence). The CDR3 sequence is 17 residues long. V was cut by 5 bases and J by 4 bases, with 18 bases left in between. CDR3 region: CASSPRGHISGANVLTF. CDR3 sequence (DNA): TGTGCCAGCAGCCCGAGGGGTCATATCTCCGGGGCCAACGTCCTGACTTTC.

Note on this clone: Germline is not matched at one junction end, which may reflect a read error. This chain links TRBV6-2 or TRBV6-3 with TRBJ2-7; D is possibly TRBD1 or TRBD2 (7 bases each). The CDR3 runs 11 residues. Per the germline V gene, CDR1 is MNHEY and CDR2 is SVGEGT. CDR3 sequence reads: CASSYGRDRHF. The CDR3 bases are TGTGCCAGCAGTTACGGGAGGGACAGACACTTC.

The gene calls are TRBV5-1 and TRBJ1-4; the D is unclear. CDR1 SGHRS and CDR2 YFSETQ come from the germline V gene. This CDR3 contains 15 residues. V was cut by 1 base and J by 6 bases, with 13 bases left in between. The CDR3 DNA follows: TGCGCCAGCAGCTTGACCCGGGGTACCGATGAAAAACTGTTTTTT. Its translation is CASSLTRGTDEKLFF.

The rearrangement joins TRBV4-3 to TRBJ1-3, with a tentative D call TRBD1 (6 bases). The CDR3 totals 14 residues. Between the trimmed V and J ends, which lost 2 bases and 3 bases, there was a span of 8 bases. CDR1 LGHNA and CDR2 YSLEER come from the germline V gene. DNA for the CDR3: TGCGCCAGCAGCCAACAGGGGTTTGGAAACACCATATATTTT. Encoded protein: CASSQQGFGNTIYF.

This clone was picked up many times. CDR3 sequence: CASSYPGRRGEQYF. CDR3 DNA sequence: TGTGCCAGCAGTTACCCGGGCCGGAGAGGAGAGCAGTACTTC. The chain combines TRBV6-5 with TRBJ2-7; D gene ambiguous. V shed 2 bases and J shed 7 bases, with 15 bases lying between them. The CDR3 loop spans 14 amino acids. Per germline, CDR1 MNHEY and CDR2 SVGAGI.

V and J are TRBV27 and TRBJ2-7; 8 bases agree with TRBD2. This CDR3 is built from 19 residues. The V segment lost 0 bases and the J segment 2 bases; nucleotides outside the gene matches: 15. Germline V lookup: CDR1 MNHEY, CDR2 SMNVEV (reference sequence). For the CDR3, the DNA is TGTGCCAGCAGTTTATCGCGGGGGGTAGGGACTAGGGACACCTACGAGCAGTACTTC. This gives the protein CASSLSRGVGTRDTYEQYF.

The rearrangement joins TRBV27 to TRBJ1-2; the match to TRBD1 covers 8 bases. V dropped 11 bases and J dropped 6; count of bases not matched to a gene: 8. Germline V lookup: CDR1 MNHEY, CDR2 SMNVEV (reference sequence). The CDR3 runs 12 residues. The CDR3 bases are TGTGCCGTTGCGACAGGGGAGAATGGCTACACCTTC. It is translated as CAVATGENGYTF.

This chain joins TRBV30 and TRBJ2-2; D is ambiguous. Germline assignment: CDR1 GTSNPN and CDR2 SVGIG (reference sequence). This CDR3 region has 13 residues. Trimming took off 2 bases at V and 5 bases at J, with 9 bases between the two ends. CDR3 nucleotide sequence: TGTGCCTGGAGTATTTTGGAGACCGGGGAGCTGTTTTTT. It is translated as CAWSILETGELFF.

The rearrangement uses TRBV29-1 and TRBJ2-1, with D possibly TRBD2 on 5 matching bases. Germline CDR1 SQVTM, CDR2 ANQGSEA. V lost 2 bases to trimming and J lost 12 bases, with 11 bases between them. The CDR3 sequence is 11 residues long. CDR3 protein: CSVERGLGQFF. CDR3 DNA sequence: TGCAGCGTTGAACGGGGTTTGGGGCAGTTCTTC.

DNA for the CDR3: TGTGCCAGCAGCTTGGGAGGGGGATATAGCAATCAGCCCCAGCATTTT. Protein sequence: CASSLGGGYSNQPQHF. The chain employs TRBV5-5 and TRBJ1-5; D perhaps matches TRBD1 (6 bases). Per the germline V gene, CDR1 is SGHKS and CDR2 is YYEKEE (reference sequence). V was shortened by 0 bases and J by 0 bases, with 10 bases between the two germline ends. CDR3 length equals 16 residues.

In its sample, this clone was seen once. The J gene is TRBJ1-1, the V gene TRBV7-9; 7 nucleotides line up with TRBD1. The V segment lost 5 bases and the J segment 6 bases; nucleotides outside the gene matches: 12. Looked up from germline, CDR1 is SEHNR and CDR2 is FQNEAQ (reference sequence). The CDR3 length is 15 residues. This CDR3 reads CASSRPEQGFPEAFF. The CDR3 nucleotides are TGTGCCAGCAGCCGCCCGGAACAGGGGTTTCCTGAAGCTTTCTTT.

J is TRBJ2-2 and V is TRBV6-5; the D gene is possibly TRBD2 (5 bases). Trimming removed 7 bases at V and 1 base at J, with 10 bases between. Germline V gene sequence: CDR1 MNHEY, CDR2 SVGAGI. CDR3 length: 14 residues. The CDR3 reads CASKTAGNTGELFF. The CDR3 DNA reads as TGTGCCAGCAAAACGGCGGGGAACACCGGGGAGCTGTTTTTT.

This chain links TRBV9 with TRBJ2-1, with 9 positions matching TRBD1. Trimming took 2 bases from V and 4 from J; bases not matched to a gene: 4. This CDR3 comprises 15 residues. Germline-derived CDR1 and CDR2 are SGDLS and YYNGEE. This CDR3 is CASSVSGTGYNEQFF. The CDR3 DNA is TGTGCCAGCAGCGTGAGCGGGACAGGGTACAATGAGCAGTTCTTC.

The V gene is TRBV7-9, the J gene TRBJ2-7, with TRBD1 matching over 8 bases. Germline trimming cut 5 bases from V and 3 bases from J; bases unmatched to any gene: 9. This CDR3 has 15 residues. Germline CDR1 reads SEHNR; CDR2 reads FQNEAQ (reference sequence). The CDR3, as DNA: TGTGCCAGCAGCCAGGGGACAGGCCTACTCTACGAGCAGTACTTC. Translation gives CASSQGTGLLYEQYF.

A few counts support this clone. V is TRBV3-1 (or the pseudogene TRBV3-2) and J is TRBJ1-5; D unresolved. V was clipped by 6 bases and J by 4 bases, with 10 bases between them. Germline CDR1 reads LGHDT; CDR2 reads YNNKEL (reference sequence). The CDR3 covers 13 residues. CDR3 nucleotide sequence: TGTGCCAGCAGTAGCGGTGGTAATCAGCCCCAGCATTTT. Its protein is CASSSGGNQPQHF.

This chain uses TRBV9 with TRBJ2-1; TRBD2 agrees at 8 bases. Germline loops: CDR1 SGDLS, CDR2 YYNGEE. CDR3 size: 14 residues. Trimming removed 8 bases from V and 6 bases from J; junction bases left unmatched: 10. CDR3 loop: CASTGTSSFNEQFF. The CDR3 bases are TGTGCCAGTACCGGGACTAGTTCTTTCAATGAGCAGTTCTTC.

This clone appeared a single time. The chain uses TRBV9 and TRBJ2-1; TRBD2 agrees at 8 bases. After removal of 0 bases from V and 6 bases from J, the junction contained 5 bases not matched to a gene. The CDR3 consists of 15 residues. Per the germline V gene, CDR1 is SGDLS and CDR2 is YYNGEE. CDR3 coding DNA: TGTGCCAGCAGCGTAGGCGGGGGGTTGTTCAATGAGCAGTTCTTC. Residues: CASSVGGGLFNEQFF.